This T cell receptor beta chain was documented in a study of OX40 agonist ivuxolimab in advanced cancers. At the level of the study: Mean age approximately 66 years, range about 23 to 85; nearly 85% male. Study-wide results and limits: Expanded clones tended on average to be more numerous among CD8+ T cells than CD4+.

As regards this clone: The antigen remains unidentified.

This CDR3 is 16 amino acids long. Per germline, CDR1 LGHNA and CDR2 YNFKEQ. Deletions cut 1 base from V and 2 bases from J, with 14 bases between. Autoimmune disease history or systemic immunosuppression led to patients being barred. Generated by immunoSEQ multiplex PCR, the TCRdb table keeps only in-frame clones and is missing some. The sample shows over 70,000 clones, about 93% of them seen only once. The material sequenced was CD4+ or CD8+ T cells sorted from blood, taken in a trial of the OX40 agonist ivuxolimab. The sequence came from an adult with an advanced solid tumor such as melanoma, head and neck, liver or kidney cancer. This sequence joins TRBV4-2 and TRBJ1-2; D is unresolved. CDR3 sequence: CASSQGTAGLNYGYTF. CDR3 in DNA: TGTGCCAGCAGCCAAGGGACGGCTGGGCTCAACTATGGCTACACCTTC.